Listed here is a single TCR beta chain. Its antigen is as yet unknown. In the ViraFEST assay, antigen-specific CD4+ clonotypes were identified by expansion after peptide-pool stimulation. Upon completion of under eleven days in culture, CD4+ T cells were isolated. All study participants received two doses of BNT162b2 or mRNA-1273 vaccine. None of the vaccinated had previously contracted SARS-CoV-2, and their nucleocapsid antibodies tested negative. Clones were read by immunoSEQ multiplex PCR, and TCRdb kept only the in-frame ones, dropping some. The sample has over 25,000 clones, 83% seen once. This specimen belongs to a study of vaccination effects on CD4 cells after COVID-19. Study-wide points: There was marked clonal contraction among infection- and vaccine-induced clones late after vaccination.

The germline V gene encodes CDR1 GTSNPN and CDR2 SVGIG (reference sequence). CDR3 length: 13 residues. Losses at the gene ends were 4 bases for V and 8 bases for J; bases not matched to a gene: 10. The sample in question was CD4+ T cells from PBMCs cultured with HCoV-NL63 spike peptides, obtained after COVID-19 vaccination. The TCR originated in a human donor who received a COVID-19 vaccine. Some clones in this sample may be carry-over from other donors' samples. The J gene is TRBJ1-2, the V gene TRBV30; 7 positions match TRBD1. The CDR3 spells CAWIGTEGMGYTF. The CDR3 DNA reads TGTGCCTGGATTGGGACAGAGGGAATGGGCTACACCTTC.